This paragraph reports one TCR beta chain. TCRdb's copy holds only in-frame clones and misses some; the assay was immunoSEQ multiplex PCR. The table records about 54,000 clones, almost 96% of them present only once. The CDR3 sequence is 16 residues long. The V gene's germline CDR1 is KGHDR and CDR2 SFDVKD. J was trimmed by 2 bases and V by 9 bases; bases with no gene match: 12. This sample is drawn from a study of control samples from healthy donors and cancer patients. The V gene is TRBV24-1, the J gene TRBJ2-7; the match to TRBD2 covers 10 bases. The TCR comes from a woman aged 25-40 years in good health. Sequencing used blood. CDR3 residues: CATSGSSGSYPYEQYF. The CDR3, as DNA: TGTGCCACCTCGGGCTCTAGCGGGAGTTACCCCTACGAGCAGTACTTC.